These 23 T cell receptor beta chains came from one sample sequenced in a study of beta chain features in type 1 diabetes. Whole-study findings and limits: There was a moderate but significant shortening of TCRB CDR3s in all four CD4+ subsets of Type 1 diabetes patients.

These receptors' antigens are unknown. Investigators reverse transcribed all isolated RNA, so they sequenced expressed TCRB transcripts. Clones were read by immunoSEQ multiplex PCR, and TCRdb kept only the in-frame ones, dropping some. The data show about 270,000 clones, roughly an eighth seen once. The sequenced sample was naive CD4+ T cells from blood. The receptors stem from a man aged 25 to 40 with type 1 diabetes.

This clone has a handful of counts. V gene TRBV7-2 combines with J gene TRBJ2-7; 11 bases agree with TRBD2. The germline V gene encodes CDR1 SGHTA and CDR2 FQGNSA. There are 16 residues in the CDR3. V trimming: 3 bases; J trimming: 3 bases; junction bases outside the gene matches: 7. In DNA form, the CDR3 reads TGTGCCAGCAGCTTGATGACTAGCGGGGCTTACTACGAGCAGTACTTC. This sequence encodes CASSLMTSGAYYEQYF.

The chain carries TRBV11-2 and TRBJ2-5; the D gene is possibly TRBD2 (5 bases). With 1 base removed from V and 4 bases from J, the gap between germline ends came to 10 bases. Germline V lookup: CDR1 SGHAT, CDR2 FQNNGV. The CDR3 is 14 amino acids. DNA for the CDR3: TGTGCCAGCAGCTTAGGTCTAGAGGGAGAGACCCAGTACTTC. Its translation is CASSLGLEGETQYF.

This clone was detected a few times. DNA of the CDR3: TGTGCCAGCAGCGGAGGACTAGCGGGAGGGCCGGAGACCCAGTACTTC. It specifies CASSGGLAGGPETQYF. The chain joins TRBV9 to TRBJ2-5; 15 bases are shared with TRBD2. Germline trimming cut 3 bases from V and 5 bases from J; bases unmatched to any gene: 5. Looked up from germline, CDR1 is SGDLS and CDR2 is YYNGEE. CDR3 length: 16 residues.

This rearrangement joins TRBV5-1 to TRBJ1-6; D is unclear. The CDR3 totals 14 residues. Germline CDR1 is SGHRS and CDR2 is YFSETQ. V was trimmed by 0 bases and J by 9 bases, leaving 10 bases between them. The CDR3 nucleotides read TGCGCCAGCAGCTTGGCAGGTCTAACTTCACCCCTCCACTTT. This encodes CASSLAGLTSPLHF. The whole variable domain, remainder taken from reference TRBV5-1 and TRBJ1-6, is KAGVTQTPRYLIKTRGQQVTLSCSPISGHRSVSWYQQTPGQGLQFLFEYFSETQRNKGNFPGRFSGRQFSNSRSEMNVSTLELGDSALYLCASSLAGLTSPLHFGNGTRLTVT.

V is TRBV6-1 and J is TRBJ2-3; D might be TRBD1 (6 bases). Germline CDR1 is MNHNS and CDR2 is SASEGT. This CDR3 region has 13 residues. Trimming removed 6 bases from V and 2 bases from J, with 9 bases in between. CDR3 bases: TGTGCCAGCAGGGCAGGGGCCACAGATACGCAGTATTTT. Amino acids: CASRAGATDTQYF.

The table lists this clone with a few counts. This sequence joins TRBV7-9 and TRBJ1-1; 10 positions agree with TRBD1. After removal of 1 base from V and 4 bases from J, the junction contained 3 bases not matched to a gene. The germline V gene has CDR1 SEHNR and CDR2 FQNEAQ (reference sequence). The CDR3 is 15 residues long. In DNA, the CDR3 is TGTGCCAGCAGCTTAGATCGGACAGGGGGCACTGAAGCTTTCTTT. This sequence encodes CASSLDRTGGTEAFF.

This chain connects TRBV4-2 to TRBJ2-3, with 9 bases that match TRBD1. Looked up from germline, CDR1 is LGHNA and CDR2 is YNFKEQ. The CDR3 is made up of 16 amino acids. With V trimmed by 3 bases and J by 3 bases, 7 bases remained unmatched. The CDR3 nucleotides read TGTGCCAGCAGCCATCCCACAGGGGGCCAGACAGATACGCAGTATTTT. Translating it yields CASSHPTGGQTDTQYF.

In DNA form, the CDR3 reads TGTGCCAGCAGTGAACAGGGGCTGGTGAACACTGAAGCTTTCTTT. Its protein is CASSEQGLVNTEAFF. This sequence joins TRBV2 and TRBJ1-1; D may be TRBD1 (6 bases). V was trimmed by 2 bases and J by 0 bases, leaving 10 bases between them. The CDR3 covers 15 residues. The germline CDR1 and CDR2 sequences are SNHLY and FYNNEI.

The gene calls are TRBV11-2 and TRBJ1-4, with 9 positions matching TRBD1. The ends lost 5 bases at V and 8 bases at J; junction bases unmatched: 9. The CDR3 spans 15 residues. Per germline, CDR1 SGHAT and CDR2 FQNNGV. The CDR3 sequence: CASSLSGTGHEKLFF. In DNA form, the CDR3 reads TGTGCCAGCAGCCTATCGGGGACAGGGCACGAAAAACTGTTTTTT.

The chain links TRBV7-9 to TRBJ2-7; TRBD1 might be the D (8 bases). The germline V gene encodes CDR1 SEHNR and CDR2 FQNEAQ (reference sequence). The CDR3 has 14 amino acids. V was pared by 7 bases and J by 2 bases, with 15 bases between. CDR3 sequence (DNA): TGTGCCAGCACGGAACAGGGGGGGGCCTACGAGCAGTACTTC. Translating it yields CASTEQGGAYEQYF.

This clone showed up just a few times. This rearrangement joins TRBV7-9 to TRBJ2-2, with 9 nucleotides matching TRBD2. Trimming at V came to 5 bases and at J to 3 bases, leaving 10 bases not matched to a gene. CDR3 length: 17 residues. CDR1 and CDR2 (germline): SEHNR, FQNEAQ (reference sequence). CDR3 protein: CASSPLRSGSYTGELFF. CDR3 nucleotides: TGTGCCAGCAGCCCCCTGCGTAGCGGGAGTTACACCGGGGAGCTGTTTTTT.

V and J are TRBV7-2 and TRBJ2-5, with D possibly TRBD2 on 6 matching bases. This CDR3 region has 16 residues. The ends were cut back, 5 bases at V and 9 bases at J, with 25 bases in the middle. Germline V gene sequence: CDR1 SGHTA, CDR2 FQGNSA. The CDR3 bases are TGTGCCAGCAGCCCTCGGGTGCAGGCGGGGCAGCAGGCCCAGTACTTC. Translation gives CASSPRVQAGQQAQYF.

V is TRBV2 and J is TRBJ2-7; TRBD1 matches at 7 bases. Germline CDR1 is SNHLY and CDR2 is FYNNEI. The CDR3 has 15 residues. V lost 6 bases, J lost 7 bases, and 15 bases stayed unmatched. CDR3 sequence: CASRAGDSLGEEQYF. CDR3 DNA sequence: TGTGCCAGCAGGGCCGGGGACAGCCTGGGGGAAGAGCAGTACTTC.

This clone occurred a few times. The chain couples TRBV25-1 to TRBJ2-1, with 11 bases lining up with TRBD2. V was clipped by 3 bases and J by 9 bases; unmatched bases: 7. CDR3 length: 15 residues. The germline V gene encodes CDR1 MGHDK and CDR2 SYGVNS. CDR3 coding DNA: TGTGCCAGCAGTGAGCCGACTAGCGGGGATGGTGAGCAGTTCTTC. Translation gives CASSEPTSGDGEQFF. The full variable domain, its missing parts supplied by reference TRBV25-1 and TRBJ2-1, is EADIYQTPRYLVIGTGKKITLECSQTMGHDKMYWYQQDPGMELHLIHYSYGVNSTEKGDLSSESTVSRIRTEHFPLTLESARPSHTSQYLCASSEPTSGDGEQFFGPGTRLTVL.

The CDR3 is CASSVDGRPGETQYF. Written as DNA, the CDR3 is TGTGCCAGCAGCGTAGACGGCAGGCCTGGGGAGACCCAGTACTTC. The chain recombines TRBV9 with TRBJ2-5, with D hard to call. The germline CDR1 and CDR2 sequences are SGDLS and YYNGEE. This CDR3 contains 15 residues. Trimming removed 0 bases at V and 5 bases at J, with 14 bases between.

This clone was seen a few times. The chain employs TRBV19 and TRBJ2-1, with 12 bases identical to TRBD2. Germline V gene data show CDR1 as LNHDA and CDR2 as SQIVND (reference sequence). The CDR3 contains 14 residues. V shed 6 bases, J shed 4 bases, and the junction held 1 base outside the gene matches. The CDR3 DNA sequence: TGTGCCAGTAGCGGGACTAGCGGGTACAATGAGCAGTTCTTC. Translated: CASSGTSGYNEQFF.

This clone occurred a few times. This specimen includes other DNA sequences encoding the same CDR3. This sequence joins TRBV28 and TRBJ2-3; the D gene is possibly TRBD2 (6 bases). V lost 5 bases and J lost 0, with 6 bases in between. The CDR3 is 13 residues long. Germline V CDR1 and CDR2: MDHEN, SYDVKM. DNA for the CDR3: TGTGCCAGCAGTAGCGGGAGCACAGATACGCAGTATTTT. This sequence encodes CASSSGSTDTQYF.

The J gene is TRBJ2-1, the V gene TRBV4-3; 9 bases align to TRBD2. The junction had 9 bases not matched to a gene; V was cut back by 4 bases and J by 5 bases. Germline V gives CDR1 LGHNA, CDR2 YSLEER. This CDR3 contains 16 residues. CDR3: CASSRVLSGRDNEQFF. The DNA for the CDR3 is TGCGCCAGCAGCCGGGTCCTTAGCGGGAGAGACAATGAGCAGTTCTTC.

V gene TRBV4-3 combines with J gene TRBJ1-2; no clear D gene. The V gene lost 1 base and the J gene lost 5 bases, with 11 bases spanning the gap. The CDR3 runs to 14 residues. Per germline, CDR1 LGHNA and CDR2 YSLEER. CDR3 coding DNA: TGCGCCAGCAGCCAAGGCACAGAGGGTTATGGCTACACCTTC. It codes for CASSQGTEGYGYTF.

A few counts support this clone. This chain joins TRBV19 and TRBJ1-5; D not certain. Trimming cost V 8 bases and J 0 bases, with 8 bases left between them. CDR3 length equals 13 residues. CDR1 and CDR2 from the germline V gene are LNHDA and SQIVND (reference sequence). DNA for the CDR3: TGTGCCAGTGGGAGAGATAGCAATCAGCCCCAGCATTTT. Its translation is CASGRDSNQPQHF.

DNA of the CDR3: TGTGCCAGCAAACGGAGGGACTGGGAAACCATATATTTT. Translating gives CASKRRDWETIYF. The V call is TRBV2, the J call TRBJ1-3; possibly TRBD1 for D (5 bases). The germline V gene has CDR1 SNHLY and CDR2 FYNNEI. The length of the CDR3 is 13 residues. Trimming cost V 7 bases and J 10 bases, with 17 bases left between them.

This clone has just a few counts. This chain's CDR3 is CASSGAPVTDTQYF. Here the CDR3 DNA reads TGTGCCAGTAGCGGGGCCCCGGTCACAGATACGCAGTATTTT. This rearrangement joins TRBV28 to TRBJ2-3, with TRBD2 matching 8 bases. With V trimmed by 9 bases and J by 2 bases, 7 bases remained unmatched. The CDR3 loop spans 14 amino acids. CDR1 MDHEN and CDR2 SYDVKM come from the germline V gene.

This chain uses TRBV9 with TRBJ2-7; 9 nucleotides agree with TRBD2. Germline CDR1 is SGDLS and CDR2 is YYNGEE. Losses at the gene ends were 8 bases for V and 2 bases for J; bases not matched to a gene: 8. The CDR3 loop spans 14 amino acids. CDR3 residues: CASSPGLATYEQYF. The CDR3, as DNA: TGTGCCAGTTCGCCGGGACTAGCCACCTACGAGCAGTACTTC.